Described below is a single T cell receptor (beta chain) sequence and its context. What it binds is not known. This entry is derived from a study of response to subunit inactivated influenza vaccine. Broader study findings: After each seasonal influenza vaccination, few new T cells are recruited, the authors suggested.

Germline V gene sequence: CDR1 DFQATT, CDR2 SNEGSKA (reference sequence). The CDR3 is made up of 12 amino acids. Trimming took 7 bases from V and 7 from J; bases not matched to a gene: 4. TCRdb ran MiXCR on the RT-PCR reads and lists one entry per CDR3 protein. The sample has about 540,000 distinct CDR3 sequences, 14% seen once. This chain connects TRBV20-1 to TRBJ2-2; 9 bases line up with TRBD2. This TCR derives from a man in his forties or fifties who received an inactivated influenza vaccine. This specimen consisted of PBMCs from blood, obtained 11 to 12 days after vaccination. Here the CDR3 reads CSVQREDGELFF. The CDR3 DNA reads TGCAGTGTACAGCGGGAGGACGGGGAGCTGTTTTTT.